This TCR beta chain was captured in a study of control samples from healthy donors and cancer patients (dated by TCRdb to about 2020). About this clone: Its antigen is not yet known. Base qualities are missing; no much larger clone stands one base away.

The library was generated by the immunoSEQ multiplex PCR assay. TCRdb retrieved this table from immuneACCESS and kept in-frame rearrangements only. Not all clones are present; in checked studies, unresolved V genes account for under half, and no reason is known for the remainder. A total of approximately 160,000 clones appear in this sample, 75% to 95% of them only once. The top ten constitute around 2% of the sample. The CDR3 holds 18 amino acids from the cysteine to the phenylalanine. CDR3 DNA is the only sequence kept; it has 54 bases, read in frame from the first base. Sequences SGHVS (CDR1) and FQNEAQ (CDR2) are obtained from the germline V gene. V and J are trimmed by 0 bases and 4 bases, and the gene matches miss 9 bases of the junction.

Sequences were obtained from blood. The TCR originated in a middle-aged woman in good health. The chain is encoded by TRBV7-8 joined to TRBJ2-2, with TRBD1 identical over 9 junction bases. The sequence in DNA is TGTGCCAGCAGCTTAGCGTGGGGGGACAGGGCGGGCACCGGGGAGCTGTTTTTT. This gives the protein CASSLAWGDRAGTGELFF.